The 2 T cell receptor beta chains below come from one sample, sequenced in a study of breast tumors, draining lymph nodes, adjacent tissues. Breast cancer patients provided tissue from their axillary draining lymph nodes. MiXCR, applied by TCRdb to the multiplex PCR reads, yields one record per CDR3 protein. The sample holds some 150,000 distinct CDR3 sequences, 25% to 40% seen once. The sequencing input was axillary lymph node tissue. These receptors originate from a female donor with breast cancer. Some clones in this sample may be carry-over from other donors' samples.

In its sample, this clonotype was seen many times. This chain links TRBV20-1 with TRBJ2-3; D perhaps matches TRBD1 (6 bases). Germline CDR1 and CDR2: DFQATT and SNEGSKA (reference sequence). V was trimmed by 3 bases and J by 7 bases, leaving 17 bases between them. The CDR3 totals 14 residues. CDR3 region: CSASKDSVRNTQYF. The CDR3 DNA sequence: TGCAGTGCTAGCAAGGACAGTGTACGAAATACGCAGTATTTT.

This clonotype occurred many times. CDR3 nucleotide sequence: TGTGCCACCGGGGCCGGGAGCAATCAGCCCCAGCATTTT. It translates to CATGAGSNQPQHF. This chain joins TRBV24-1 and TRBJ1-5; D is possibly TRBD1 (5 bases). The germline V and J ends were trimmed by 9 bases and 1 base, with 9 bases remaining between them. This CDR3 comprises 13 residues. CDR1 is KGHDR, CDR2 SFDVKD, per germline.